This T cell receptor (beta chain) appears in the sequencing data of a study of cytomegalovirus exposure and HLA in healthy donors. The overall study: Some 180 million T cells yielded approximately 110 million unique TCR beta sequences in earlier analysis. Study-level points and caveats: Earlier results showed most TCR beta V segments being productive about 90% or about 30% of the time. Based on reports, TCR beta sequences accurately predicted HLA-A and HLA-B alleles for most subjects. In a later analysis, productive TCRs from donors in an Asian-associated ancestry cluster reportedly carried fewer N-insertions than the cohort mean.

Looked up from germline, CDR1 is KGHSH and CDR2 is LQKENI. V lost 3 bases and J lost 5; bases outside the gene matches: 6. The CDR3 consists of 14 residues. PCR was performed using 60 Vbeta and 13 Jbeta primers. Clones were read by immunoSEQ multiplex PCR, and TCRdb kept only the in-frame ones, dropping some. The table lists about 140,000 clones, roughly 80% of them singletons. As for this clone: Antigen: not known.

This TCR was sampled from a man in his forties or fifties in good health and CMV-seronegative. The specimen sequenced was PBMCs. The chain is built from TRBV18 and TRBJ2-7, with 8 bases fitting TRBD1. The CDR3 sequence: CASSPRTGIHEQYF. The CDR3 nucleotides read TGTGCCAGCTCACCCCGGACAGGGATCCACGAGCAGTACTTC.